This is a list of T cell receptor beta chains from one sample in a study of T cell repertoires in cytomegalovirus infection. Their antigens are not known. MiXCR, run by TCRdb on the reads, gives a single entry per CDR3 protein. Of around 770,000 distinct CDR3 sequences in the sample, around 29% were seen once. Here the sequenced sample was cultured CD8+ T cells from PBMCs, taken from culture after CMV antigen stimulation. These receptors were obtained from a human donor in good health (CMV status not recorded). Some clones in this sample may be carry-over from other donors' samples. Both conserved end residues are part of each CDR3. Fields, in order: J gene, V gene, CDR3 protein.

TRBJ1-4 | TRBV5-5 | CASSLAWTGGPTNEKLFF
TRBJ2-3 | TRBV11-3 | CASSNYFPDTQYF
TRBJ2-3 | TRBV7-2 | CASSLGASGTSTDTQYF
TRBJ1-1 | TRBV7-8 | CASSTLGRGGTEAFF
TRBJ1-2 | TRBV6-5 | CASSYGQGRRGYTF
TRBJ1-6 | TRBV14 | CASSQYTGDSFNSPLHF
TRBJ1-5 | TRBV7-1 | CASSSSTGLVQPQHF
TRBJ1-1 | TRBV7-2 | CASRPGVPEAFF
TRBJ2-5 | TRBV20-1 | CSARDPERTGRMGETQYF
TRBJ2-1 | TRBV2 | CASWLDEQFF
TRBJ2-1 | TRBV4-2 | CASSQEYSGGANNEQFF
TRBJ1-6 | TRBV7-6 | CASSAGAGRYSPLHF
TRBJ2-5 | TRBV10-3 | CAISAEGGRQETQYF
TRBJ2-7 | TRBV25-1 | CASSERGYEQYF
TRBJ1-1 | TRBV7-9 | CASSLVGGQVHPNTEAFF
TRBJ1-1 | TRBV10-3 | CAIRVGTDGGRRTEAFF
TRBJ2-1 | TRBV27 | CASNHLKPEPTGNEQFF
TRBJ2-3 | TRBV7-6 | CASSPMGQAITDTQYF
TRBJ1-1 | TRBV6-2/TRBV6-3 | CASSLPWTGEEDTEAFF
TRBJ2-1 | TRBV7-8 | CASSWTSGELNEQFF
TRBJ1-1 | TRBV7-9 | CASSPLGRSRMNTEAFF
TRBJ2-5 | TRBV11-2 | CASSFPQTGEGQYF
TRBJ2-5 | TRBV25-1 | CACSENGGWTQYF
TRBJ2-5 | TRBV4-1 | CASSQHKFGPQETQYF
TRBJ1-1 | TRBV7-9 | CASNEDRPHEAFF
TRBJ2-2 | TRBV6-5 | CASSYKLYTGELFF
TRBJ2-3 | TRBV7-8 | CASTVAETLTDTQYF
TRBJ1-1 | TRBV19 | CASSILGRNTEAFF
TRBJ1-1 | TRBV7-6 | CASSLEWQGNTEAFF
TRBJ1-6 | TRBV7-2 | CASSLRRDRLTPLHF
TRBJ1-2 | TRBV9 | CASRNRDGYTF
TRBJ1-5 | TRBV12-3/TRBV12-4 | CASSLSRINQPQHF
TRBJ2-2 | TRBV6-5 | CASSLQRPNTGELFF
TRBJ2-3 | TRBV6-2/TRBV6-3 | CASSYVGAADTQYF
TRBJ1-2 | TRBV6-5 | CASSLTLGEGYTF
TRBJ1-1 | TRBV7-9 | CASPSRTGDTEAFF
TRBJ1-1 | TRBV6-1 | CASSRRRDMNTEAFF
TRBJ2-4 | TRBV7-3 | CASSLMRRGTDKNIQYF
TRBJ1-5 | TRBV7-9 | CASSFGTARNQPQHF
TRBJ1-3 | TRBV6-6 | CASSYGGDRPGNTIYF
TRBJ2-3 | TRBV7-6 | CASTTVDRVADTQYF
TRBJ1-5 | TRBV7-8 | CASSPRGTGSSNQPQHF
TRBJ1-1 | TRBV6-5 | CASSYRNVPPINTEAFF
TRBJ2-2 | TRBV4-1 | CASRSRVLNTGELFF
TRBJ1-1 | TRBV6-8 | CASSYSPQGLNTEAFF
TRBJ2-1 | TRBV4-1 | CASSQDRGTGDNEQFF
TRBJ1-4 | TRBV15 | CATSPLRAELFF